This T cell receptor beta chain was recovered during a study of blood T cells in healthy people across ages. Study in general: Capture via template switching afforded approximately one barcoded beta molecule per two T cells. Study-level findings and limits: Not knowing donor CMV status may have confounded expanded clonotype changes.

Per sample, a minimum of 6.5 million PBMCs were isolated. The CDR3 runs 16 residues. With V trimmed by 7 bases and J by 8 bases, 17 bases remained unmatched. Regarding this clonotype: Its specificity is unknown.

Combining a sample-barcoded 5' primer with a J-beta primer mix, a second PCR ran for roughly 7 to 12 cycles. Per-sample output comprised a minimum of 2.5 million paired-end reads containing CDR3. TCRdb reprocessed the 5' RACE reads with MiXCR, giving one entry per CDR3 protein. The repertoire has 850,000 to 1,000,000 distinct CDR3 sequences, roughly 52% of them found once; the top ten carry roughly 13%. The receptor comes from a man aged 25-40 years in good health. Sequenced input: blood. The chain is built from TRBV12-3 or TRBV12-4 and TRBJ2-3; 8 bases fit TRBD2. The CDR3 sequence: CASTGGASGDIGTQYF. CDR3 DNA sequence: TGTGCCAGCACCGGGGGGGCTAGCGGAGACATAGGTACGCAGTATTTT.